The T cell receptor (beta chain) under discussion was sequenced for a study of OX40 agonist ivuxolimab in advanced cancers. General notes on the study: Ivuxolimab was an agonistic, fully human IgG2 monoclonal antibody directed against OX40 (CD134), a costimulatory receptor. Peripheral TCRbeta sequencing aimed to test whether ivuxolimab altered TCR sequence diversity and caused clonal T-cell expansion. The paper describes the monotherapy dose-escalation part (N of about 57 patients) of the phase I trial of ivuxolimab. Partial responses were achieved by three dose-escalation patients, of whom one had hepatocellular carcinoma and two had cutaneous melanoma. Intravenous ivuxolimab was administered to patients every 2 weeks at six dose levels: 0.01, 0.1, 0.3, 1.5, 3 and 10 mg/kg. Of the 50 to 55 dose-escalation patients, hepatocellular carcinoma was present in approximately 20, melanoma in roughly 15, renal cell carcinoma in 9 and head and neck cancer in 9. Prior anti-PD-1, anti-PD-L1 or anti-CTLA-4 therapy was permitted, and checkpoint inhibitors had been received by around 39% of dose-escalation patients. In the dose-escalation cohort, more than 80% of patients were male, and the mean age was 60 years with a range of roughly 23 to 79.

Study-wide conclusions, independent of this receptor: Partial responders in the 0.1-3.0 mg/kg groups had among the lowest normalized peripheral clonal expansion, especially among CD8+ T cells. The antigen specificity of the peripheral T cells that underwent clonal expansion was not determined. At doses of 0.1 to 3.0 mg/kg, clonal expansion of both CD4+ and CD8+ T cells in blood was seen between baseline and week 6. After ivuxolimab, more expanded clones were found on average in CD8+ T cells than in CD4+ T cells. Low levels of normalized T-cell clonal expansion were also seen in some patients who did not respond.

The trial excluded patients who had a history of autoimmune disease or who were on systemic immunosuppression. Peripheral blood for TCR sequencing was drawn from every dose cohort at baseline, at cycle 4 day 1 and at cycle 7 day 1. Samples were obtained from an open-label, multicenter, first-in-human phase I dose-escalation trial of ivuxolimab. The trial enrolled adults with locally advanced or metastatic head and neck squamous cell, hepatocellular, melanoma or renal cell carcinoma. Before TCR sequencing, CD4+ T cells and CD8+ T cells were sorted from peripheral blood as separate populations. About this clone: This receptor's antigen is unknown. Nothing much larger sits one base from this clone, and base qualities are not available.

To sequence the TCRbeta CDR3 region, genomic DNA was isolated from the sorted cells. The immunoSEQ Assay was used to sequence the TCRbeta CDR3 regions. Drawn from immuneACCESS, this table holds only the in-frame rearrangements with V and J called that TCRdb kept. Clones are partly lost; checked studies trace under half to an unresolved V gene and leave the rest unexplained. The sample table shows around 84,000 clones, and around 90% are seen once. In total, the top ten clones hold roughly 0.42% of the sample. The CDR3 runs 15 residues from the cysteine to the phenylalanine. Only the CDR3 region is kept as DNA, spanning 45 bases read in frame from base 1. Cut back by 0 bases and 5 bases, the V and J ends lie 11 bases apart. The germline V gene sets CDR1 to SGHRS and CDR2 to YFSETQ.

This receptor was identified in an adult with an advanced solid tumor such as melanoma, head and neck, liver or kidney cancer. The V and J segments used are TRBV5-1 and TRBJ2-2; TRBD1 is possibly the D segment (6 matching bases). The source was CD4+ or CD8+ T cells sorted from blood, collected in a trial of the OX40 agonist ivuxolimab. CDR3 loop: CASSLGTGRTGELFF. The sequenced DNA is TGCGCCAGCAGCTTGGGTACAGGGAGAACCGGGGAGCTGTTTTTT.